One and the same sample provided the 15 T cell receptor beta chains below, sequenced in a study of PD-1 blockade in mismatch repair-deficient tumors. Some clones are missing from TCRdb's copy, which holds only in-frame ones; the method was immunoSEQ multiplex PCR. This table has approximately 51,000 clones, 81% appearing once. The source material was peripheral blood, sampled more than 19 weeks after starting pembrolizumab. The receptor set was obtained from an adult with mismatch repair-deficient cancer.

CDR3 residues: CASSESVLTYGYTF. DNA of the CDR3: TGCGCCAGCAGTGAGTCTGTCCTAACCTATGGCTACACCTTC. The chain links TRBV10-2 to TRBJ1-2; D uncertain. Trimming took off 0 bases at V and 4 bases at J, with 9 bases between the two ends. Germline CDR1 WSHSY, CDR2 SAAADI. The CDR3 has 14 residues.

The chain links TRBV6-6 to TRBJ1-1; a weak D match, TRBD1 (6 bases). The CDR3 sequence is 13 residues long. V was shortened by 6 bases and J by 1 base, with 9 bases between the two germline ends. Germline V CDR1 and CDR2: MNHNY, SVGAGI (reference sequence). The CDR3 sequence: CASSRGQNTEAFF. CDR3 DNA: TGTGCCAGCAGCAGGGGTCAGAACACTGAAGCTTTCTTT.

This sequence joins TRBV7-9 and TRBJ1-2, with D perhaps TRBD1 (5 bases). Germline V lookup: CDR1 SEHNR, CDR2 FQNEAQ (reference sequence). Trimming left V 3 bases short and J 4 bases short, with 12 bases between. CDR3 size: 14 residues. The CDR3 region is CASSLGQGGYGYTF. CDR3 DNA sequence: TGTGCCAGCAGCTTGGGTCAGGGAGGCTATGGCTACACCTTC. The full variable domain, its missing parts supplied by reference TRBV7-9 and TRBJ1-2, is DTGVSQNPRHKITKRGQNVTFRCDPISEHNRLYWYRQTLGQGPEFLTYFQNEAQLEKSRLLSDRFSAERPKGSFSTLEIQRTEQGDSAMYLCASSLGQGGYGYTFGSGTRLTVV.

The chain is built from TRBV4-1 and TRBJ2-6, with D unclear. The CDR3 covers 17 residues. V was shortened by 1 base and J by 0 bases, with 10 bases between the two germline ends. From germline, CDR1 is MGHRA and CDR2 YSYEKL. The DNA of the CDR3 is TGCGCCAGCAGCCAAGTAGTCCAAACCTCTGGGGCCAACGTCCTGACTTTC. Encoded protein: CASSQVVQTSGANVLTF.

This rearrangement joins TRBV19 to TRBJ1-3; D is ambiguous. The length of the CDR3 is 15 residues. Germline V CDR1 and CDR2: LNHDA, SQIVND (reference sequence). V shed 2 bases and J shed 0 bases, with 8 bases lying between them. CDR3 sequence: CASSISGSSGNTIYF. The CDR3 DNA is TGTGCCAGTAGTATAAGCGGTTCCTCTGGAAACACCATATATTTT.

J is TRBJ1-4 and V is TRBV28; no clear D gene. In germline, CDR1 is MDHEN, CDR2 SYDVKM. CDR3 length: 16 amino acids. Trimming cost V 3 bases and J 1 base, with 12 bases left between them. CDR3 bases: TGTGCCAGCAGTTTTACATTACCTGGAACTAATGAAAAACTGTTTTTT. Encoded protein: CASSFTLPGTNEKLFF. Full variable domain (missing parts from reference TRBV28 and TRBJ1-4): DVKVTQSSRYLVKRTGEKVFLECVQDMDHENMFWYRQDPGLGLRLIYFSYDVKMKEKGDIPEGYSVSREKKERFSLILESASTNQTSMYLCASSFTLPGTNEKLFFGSGTQLSVL.

V gene TRBV7-2 combines with J gene TRBJ2-2; D call uncertain. Germline lookup yields CDR1 SGHTA and CDR2 FQGNSA. The CDR3 totals 13 residues. Trimming took off 6 bases at V and 6 bases at J, with 11 bases between the two ends. CDR3 in DNA: TGTGCCAGCAGAATAGTGAGGCCCGGGGAGCTGTTTTTT. Translating it yields CASRIVRPGELFF.

This sequence joins TRBV11-3 and TRBJ2-2; possibly TRBD1 or TRBD2 for D (5 bases each). The germline V gene encodes CDR1 SGHNT and CDR2 YENEEA. The CDR3 sequence is 15 residues long. The V end was cut by 4 bases, the J end by 2 bases, with 11 bases between. CDR3 residues: CASSSSGANTGELFF. The CDR3 DNA is TGTGCCAGCAGCTCCTCCGGGGCCAACACCGGGGAGCTGTTTTTT.

Note on this clone: The same CDR3 also results from other DNA sequences found in this sample. This rearrangement joins TRBV30 to TRBJ1-1, with TRBD1 as a possible D gene (6 bases). The CDR3 has 12 amino acids. The germline gives CDR1 GTSNPN, CDR2 SVGIG (reference sequence). The V end was cut by 1 base, the J end by 5 bases, with 8 bases between. The CDR3 spells CAWSDRDTEAFF. The CDR3 DNA reads TGTGCCTGGAGTGACAGGGATACTGAAGCTTTCTTT.

The V and J genes are TRBV29-1 and TRBJ1-5; D is unclear. The CDR3 length is 12 residues. Germline CDR1 SQVTM, CDR2 ANQGSEA. V was pared by 4 bases and J by 3 bases, with 7 bases between. CDR3 bases: TGCAGCGTTGGCGGGGACAATCAGCCCCAGCATTTT. Its translation: CSVGGDNQPQHF.

This chain connects TRBV6-6 to TRBJ1-2; D is uncertain. Germline V gene lookup returns CDR1 MNHNY and CDR2 SVGAGI (reference sequence). The V and J ends lost 8 bases and 4 bases respectively, with 17 bases between them. The CDR3 runs 14 residues. In DNA form, the CDR3 reads TGTGCCAGCCGAGAAACGAATCCCTCCTATGGCTACACCTTC. It codes for CASRETNPSYGYTF.

The genes are TRBV5-1 and TRBJ1-2; D perhaps matches TRBD1 (6 bases). Trimming cost V 4 bases and J 4 bases, with 14 bases left between them. From germline, CDR1 is SGHRS and CDR2 YFSETQ. This CDR3 contains 14 residues. For the CDR3, the DNA is TGCGCCAGCAGCCGGGAAGGACAGAGCTATGGCTACACCTTC. Translating gives CASSREGQSYGYTF.

The rearrangement links TRBV4-3 to TRBJ1-2; weak D call: TRBD1 (5 bases). Trimming took 0 bases from V and 8 from J, leaving 13 bases between them. The CDR3 length is 14 residues. Germline V gene data show CDR1 as LGHNA and CDR2 as YSLEER. CDR3 in amino acids: CASSQDRGLSGYTF. For the CDR3, the DNA is TGCGCCAGCAGCCAAGATCGGGGCTTATCAGGCTACACCTTC.

The chain employs TRBV27 and TRBJ2-5; the D is unclear. V gave up 5 bases and J gave up 1 base, with 5 bases separating them. This CDR3 has 12 residues. Germline V gene data show CDR1 as MNHEY and CDR2 as SMNVEV (reference sequence). The CDR3: CASSIIQETQYF. The CDR3 nucleotides are TGTGCCAGCAGTATCATCCAAGAGACCCAGTACTTC.

The rearrangement uses TRBV7-3 and TRBJ2-1; D perhaps matches TRBD2 (6 bases). Germline lookup yields CDR1 SGHTA and CDR2 FQGTGA. There are 15 residues in the CDR3. Trimming removed 5 bases from V and 2 bases from J, with 13 bases in between. The CDR3 sequence is CASSQDSGPYNEQFF. The DNA for the CDR3 is TGTGCCAGCAGCCAAGATAGCGGACCCTACAATGAGCAGTTCTTC. Looking up the rest from reference TRBV7-3 and TRBJ2-1 gives the full variable domain: GAGVSQTPSNKVTEKGKYVELRCDPISGHTALYWYRQSLGQGPEFLIYFQGTGAADDSGLPNDRFFAVRPEGSVSTLKIQRTERGDSAVYLCASSQDSGPYNEQFFGPGTRLTVL.